This T cell receptor beta chain was identified in a study of blood T cell repertoires in COVID-19. The CDR3 length is 13 residues. Unmatched junction bases numbered 11, after V lost 8 bases and J lost 10 bases. Germline CDR1 reads MNHNY; CDR2 reads SVGAGI (reference sequence). The method was immunoSEQ multiplex PCR; TCRdb's version includes in-frame clones alone and lacks a portion of them. Seen here are 25,000 to 30,000 clones, 88% observed once, and the top ten hold 6.5% to 8.5%. This rearrangement joins TRBV6-6 to TRBJ2-1; 7 nucleotides align to TRBD2. Sequencing was carried out using peripheral blood. The receptor's source is a woman aged 45 to 65 with active COVID-19. The CDR3 region is CASLEGGGSEQFF. CDR3 nucleotide sequence: TGTGCCAGCCTCGAAGGCGGGGGATCGGAGCAGTTCTTC.